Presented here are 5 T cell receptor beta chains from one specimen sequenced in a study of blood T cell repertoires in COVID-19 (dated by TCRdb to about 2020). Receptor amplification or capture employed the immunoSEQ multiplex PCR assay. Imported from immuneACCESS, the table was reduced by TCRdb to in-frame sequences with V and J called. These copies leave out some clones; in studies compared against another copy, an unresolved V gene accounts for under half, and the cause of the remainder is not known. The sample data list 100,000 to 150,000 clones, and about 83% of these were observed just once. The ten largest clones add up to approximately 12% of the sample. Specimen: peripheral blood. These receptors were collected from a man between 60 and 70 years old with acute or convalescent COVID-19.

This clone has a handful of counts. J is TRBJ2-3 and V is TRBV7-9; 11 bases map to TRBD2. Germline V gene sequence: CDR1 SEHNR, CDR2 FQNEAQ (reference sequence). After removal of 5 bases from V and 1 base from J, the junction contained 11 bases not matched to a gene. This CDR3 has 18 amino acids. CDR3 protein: CASSPKALAGGRTDTQYF. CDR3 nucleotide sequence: TGTGCCAGCAGCCCAAAGGCGCTAGCGGGAGGACGCACAGATACGCAGTATTTT.

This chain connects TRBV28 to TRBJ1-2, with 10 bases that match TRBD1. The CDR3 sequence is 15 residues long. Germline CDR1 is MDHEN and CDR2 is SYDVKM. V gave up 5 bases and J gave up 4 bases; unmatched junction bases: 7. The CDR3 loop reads CASSPTGTGAYGYTF. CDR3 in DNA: TGTGCCAGCAGTCCGACCGGGACAGGGGCCTATGGCTACACCTTC.

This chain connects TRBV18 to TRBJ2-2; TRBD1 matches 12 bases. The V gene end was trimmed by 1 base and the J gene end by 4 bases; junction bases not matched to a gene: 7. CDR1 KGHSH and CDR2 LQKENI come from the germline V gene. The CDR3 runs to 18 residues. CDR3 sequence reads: CASSPRPGQGAFTGELFF. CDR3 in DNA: TGTGCCAGCTCACCACGACCGGGACAGGGGGCGTTCACCGGGGAGCTGTTTTTT.

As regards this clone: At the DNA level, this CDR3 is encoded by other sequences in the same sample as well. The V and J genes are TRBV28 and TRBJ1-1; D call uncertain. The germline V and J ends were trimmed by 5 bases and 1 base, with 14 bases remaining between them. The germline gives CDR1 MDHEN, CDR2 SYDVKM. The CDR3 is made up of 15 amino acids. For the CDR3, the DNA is TGTGCCAGCAGTCCACGGGGAGGAGGGAACACTGAAGCTTTCTTT. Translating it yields CASSPRGGGNTEAFF.

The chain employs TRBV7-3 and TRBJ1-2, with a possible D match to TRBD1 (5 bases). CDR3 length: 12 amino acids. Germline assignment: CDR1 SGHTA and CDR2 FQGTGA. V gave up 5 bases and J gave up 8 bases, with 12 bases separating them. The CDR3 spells CASSTTGGGYTF. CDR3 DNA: TGTGCCAGCAGCACCACAGGTGGAGGCTACACCTTC.